The TCR beta chain under discussion was sequenced for a study of blood T cell repertoires in COVID-19. Overall study context: The study drew acute and convalescent COVID-19 samples from the United States, Italy and Spain. Nucleic acid was either cDNA or gDNA, and it came from T cells, B-cell-depleted T cells, or PBMCs.

The CDR3 is 16 residues long. Per germline, CDR1 SGHNT and CDR2 YENEEA. Losses at the gene ends were 1 base for V and 4 bases for J; bases not matched to a gene: 6. Authors' processing steps: Nucleated cell number was recorded as an estimate derived from reference gene primer amplification. Sequenced by immunoSEQ multiplex PCR; TCRdb stores in-frame clones only, minus some. Clone size and the V and J calls come from that table; the DNA yielded D and trimming. The sample comprises roughly 100,000 clones, more than 70% of which are singletons, and over 15% rests with the top ten. This clone came up once.

The specimen sequenced was peripheral blood. This TCR came from a woman older than 75 in a cohort sampled during active COVID-19. The chain joins TRBV11-3 to TRBJ2-3; 9 nucleotides match TRBD1. CDR3 loop: CASSLAGTGYSDTQYF. CDR3 in DNA: TGTGCCAGCAGCTTAGCTGGGACAGGGTACTCAGATACGCAGTATTTT. The whole variable domain, filled in from reference TRBV11-3 and TRBJ2-3, reads EAGVVQSPRYKIIEKKQPVAFWCNPISGHNTLYWYLQNLGQGPELLIRYENEEAVDDSQLPKDRFSAERLKGVDSTLKIQPAELGDSAVYLCASSLAGTGYSDTQYFGPGTRLTVL.